Below, 14 T cell receptor beta chains from the same sample are listed, as sequenced in a study of blood T cell repertoires in COVID-19. Some clones are missing from TCRdb's copy, which holds only in-frame ones; the method was immunoSEQ multiplex PCR. This table holds approximately 270,000 clones, approximately 90% found once. Sequenced: PBMCs or T cells enriched from blood (not recorded which). The source is a woman aged 25 to 39 with acute COVID-19.

The gene calls are TRBV7-2 and TRBJ2-7, with D tentatively TRBD1 (6 bases). The ends were cut back, 8 bases at V and 2 bases at J, with 19 bases in the middle. The germline V gene has CDR1 SGHTA and CDR2 FQGNSA. The CDR3 is made up of 15 amino acids. The CDR3 DNA reads as TGTGCCAGCGGGGGCCAGGGTGGGTGGACCTACGAGCAGTACTTC. This encodes CASGGQGGWTYEQYF.

The chain carries TRBV24-1 and TRBJ1-5, with a possible D match to TRBD1 (6 bases). This CDR3 spans 14 amino acids. V was pared by 3 bases and J by 5 bases, with 10 bases between. Looked up from germline, CDR1 is KGHDR and CDR2 is SFDVKD. In DNA, the CDR3 is TGTGCCACCAGTGATGCCGGGACATATCAGCCCCAGCATTTT. Translated, it gives CATSDAGTYQPQHF.

The V gene is TRBV6-2 or TRBV6-3, the J gene TRBJ2-3; 8 bases are a match to TRBD2. The CDR3 covers 13 residues. Unmatched junction bases numbered 4, after V lost 6 bases and J lost 5 bases. Germline V gene sequence: CDR1 MNHEY, CDR2 SVGEGT. In DNA form, the CDR3 reads TGTGCCAGCAGCCAGCGGGAGTTAGATACGCAGTATTTT. As protein: CASSQRELDTQYF.

This chain links TRBV14 with TRBJ1-4; D gene unclear. The CDR3 is made up of 14 amino acids. Trimming stripped 6 bases from V and 3 bases from J, with 11 bases between. Germline CDR1 is SGHDN and CDR2 is FVKESK. The CDR3 sequence: CASSPRSSNEKLFF. In DNA, the CDR3 is TGTGCCAGCAGTCCGCGGAGTTCTAATGAAAAACTGTTTTTT. The complete variable domain, with remaining parts taken from reference TRBV14 and TRBJ1-4, reads EAGVTQFPSHSVIEKGQTVTLRCDPISGHDNLYWYRRVMGKEIKFLLHFVKESKQDESGMPNNRFLAERTGGTYSTLKVQPAELEDSGVYFCASSPRSSNEKLFFGSGTQLSVL.

In DNA form, the CDR3 reads TGCGCCAGCAGTGAGTCGAAGGTAGCGGGGAATGGCTACACCTTC. Translating it yields CASSESKVAGNGYTF. This rearrangement joins TRBV10-1 to TRBJ1-2; no reliable D call. Deletions cut 0 bases from V and 6 bases from J, with 14 bases between. The CDR3 loop spans 15 amino acids. Germline V CDR1 and CDR2: WNHNN, SYGVQD (reference sequence).

This chain uses TRBV28 with TRBJ2-7; D is uncertain. The CDR3 covers 13 residues. Germline CDR1 reads MDHEN; CDR2 reads SYDVKM. V lost 4 bases to trimming and J lost 9 bases, with 16 bases between them. CDR3 coding DNA: TGTGCCAGCAGTTCCCGGGTACCTGTTGGGCAGTACTTC. Its translation: CASSSRVPVGQYF.

V and J are TRBV28 and TRBJ1-4; D is perhaps TRBD1 (6 bases). The germline gives CDR1 MDHEN, CDR2 SYDVKM. The CDR3 totals 14 residues. V was shortened by 7 bases and J by 4 bases, with 13 bases between the two germline ends. CDR3 loop: CASTFGTSNEKLFF. Written as DNA, the CDR3 is TGTGCCAGCACCTTTGGGACAAGTAATGAAAAACTGTTTTTT. Based on the CDR3 plus reference TRBV28 and TRBJ1-4, the full variable domain is DVKVTQSSRYLVKRTGEKVFLECVQDMDHENMFWYRQDPGLGLRLIYFSYDVKMKEKGDIPEGYSVSREKKERFSLILESASTNQTSMYLCASTFGTSNEKLFFGSGTQLSVL.

The chain combines TRBV18 with TRBJ2-1; D gene unclear. This CDR3 spans 12 amino acids. Between the trimmed V and J ends, which lost 2 bases and 8 bases, there was a span of 7 bases. CDR1 KGHSH and CDR2 LQKENI come from the germline V gene. The DNA of the CDR3 is TGTGCCAGCTCACCAACGGGTGATGAGCAGTTCTTC. Translation gives CASSPTGDEQFF.

V and J are TRBV7-2 and TRBJ1-2, with 8 bases that match TRBD1. V trimming: 2 bases; J trimming: 4 bases; junction bases outside the gene matches: 12. The CDR3 spans 17 residues. Germline assignment: CDR1 SGHTA and CDR2 FQGNSA. The CDR3 is CASSLWGPGQEFYGYTF. The CDR3 DNA is TGTGCCAGCAGCTTATGGGGACCGGGACAGGAATTCTATGGCTACACCTTC.

This chain connects TRBV18 to TRBJ2-3; TRBD2 aligns across 12 bases. The CDR3 spans 17 residues. The germline V gene encodes CDR1 KGHSH and CDR2 LQKENI. The ends lost 3 bases at V and 0 bases at J; junction bases unmatched: 4. As DNA, the CDR3 is TGTGCCAGCTCACCTAGAGGACTAGCGGGGAGCACAGATACGCAGTATTTT. Its protein is CASSPRGLAGSTDTQYF.

This clone has just a few counts. The chain has TRBV18 and TRBJ2-7; the D is unclear. V dropped 4 bases and J dropped 3 bases, with 16 bases sitting between them. CDR3 length: 15 amino acids. Germline V gene lookup returns CDR1 KGHSH and CDR2 LQKENI. CDR3: CASSLTPTANYEQYF. The CDR3 region has the DNA TGTGCCAGCTCACTAACCCCCACAGCTAACTACGAGCAGTACTTC.

This sequence joins TRBV19 and TRBJ2-7; 7 nucleotides line up with TRBD1. The germline V gene has CDR1 LNHDA and CDR2 SQIVND (reference sequence). CDR3 length: 14 amino acids. V dropped 4 bases and J dropped 6; count of bases not matched to a gene: 9. In nucleotides, the CDR3 is TGTGCCAGTAGTACCGGGACAGCCTTGAGCGAGCAGTACTTC. Its translation is CASSTGTALSEQYF.

A remark on this clone: The same CDR3 can be traced to other DNA sequences in this sample. The V and J genes are TRBV3-1 (or the pseudogene TRBV3-2) and TRBJ2-7; 8 nucleotides match TRBD1. J gave up 0 bases and V 4 bases, and 5 bases lay outside the gene matches. This CDR3 has 15 amino acids. CDR1 LGHDT and CDR2 YNNKEL come from the germline V gene (reference sequence). The CDR3 here is CASSPGQGSSYEQYF. CDR3 DNA sequence: TGTGCCAGCAGCCCCGGACAGGGCAGCTCCTACGAGCAGTACTTC.

This clone was recorded a few times. The chain combines TRBV4-3 with TRBJ2-1; 9 bases map to TRBD2. CDR1 is LGHNA, CDR2 YSLEER, per germline. CDR3 length: 13 residues. V dropped 6 bases and J dropped 6; count of bases not matched to a gene: 3. In nucleotides, the CDR3 is TGCGCCAGCAGGGCGGGAGGGCTCAATGAGCAGTTCTTC. It yields the protein CASRAGGLNEQFF.